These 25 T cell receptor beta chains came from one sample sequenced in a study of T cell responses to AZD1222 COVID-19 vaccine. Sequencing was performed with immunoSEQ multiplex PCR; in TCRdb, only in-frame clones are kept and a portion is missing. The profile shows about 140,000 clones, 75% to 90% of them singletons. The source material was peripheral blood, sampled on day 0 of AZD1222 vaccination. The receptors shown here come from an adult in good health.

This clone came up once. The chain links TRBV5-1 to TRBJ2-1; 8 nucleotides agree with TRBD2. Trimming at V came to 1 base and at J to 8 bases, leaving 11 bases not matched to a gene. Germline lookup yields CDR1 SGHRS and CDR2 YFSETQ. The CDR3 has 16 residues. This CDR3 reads CASSLFGTRGNDEQFF. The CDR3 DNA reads TGCGCCAGCAGCTTGTTTGGGACTAGAGGAAACGATGAGCAGTTCTTC.

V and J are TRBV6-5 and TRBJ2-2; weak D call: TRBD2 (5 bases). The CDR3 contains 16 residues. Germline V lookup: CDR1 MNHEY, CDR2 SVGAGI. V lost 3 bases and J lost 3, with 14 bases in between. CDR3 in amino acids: CASSYEGRVDTGELFF. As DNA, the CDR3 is TGTGCCAGCAGTTATGAGGGTAGAGTTGACACCGGGGAGCTGTTTTTT.

CDR3 region: CASSFLDEAFF. DNA for the CDR3: TGTGCCAGCAGCTTCTTGGATGAAGCTTTCTTT. The chain has TRBV7-8 and TRBJ1-1; D is undetermined. Trimming cost V 3 bases and J 7 bases, with 6 bases left between them. The CDR3 contains 11 residues. Germline V gene lookup returns CDR1 SGHVS and CDR2 FQNEAQ.

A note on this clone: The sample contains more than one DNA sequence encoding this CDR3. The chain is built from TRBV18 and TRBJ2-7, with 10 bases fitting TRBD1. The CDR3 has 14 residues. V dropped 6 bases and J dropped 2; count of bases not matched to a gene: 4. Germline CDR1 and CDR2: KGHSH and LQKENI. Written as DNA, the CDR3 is TGTGCCAGCTCCCCGGGACAGGGGACCTACGAGCAGTACTTC. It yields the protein CASSPGQGTYEQYF.

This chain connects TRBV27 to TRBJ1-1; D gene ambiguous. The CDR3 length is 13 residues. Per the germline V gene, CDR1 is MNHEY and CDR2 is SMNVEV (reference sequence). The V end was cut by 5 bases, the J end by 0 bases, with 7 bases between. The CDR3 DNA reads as TGTGCCAGCAGTGATTTGTTGAACACTGAAGCTTTCTTT. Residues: CASSDLLNTEAFF.

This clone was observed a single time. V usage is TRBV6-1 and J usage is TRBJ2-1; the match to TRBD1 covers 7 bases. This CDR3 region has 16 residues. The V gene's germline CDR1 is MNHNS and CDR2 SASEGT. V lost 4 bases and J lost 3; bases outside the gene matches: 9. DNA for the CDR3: TGTGCCAGCAGTGGAAAACGGACAGGCCACTACAATGAGCAGTTCTTC. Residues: CASSGKRTGHYNEQFF.

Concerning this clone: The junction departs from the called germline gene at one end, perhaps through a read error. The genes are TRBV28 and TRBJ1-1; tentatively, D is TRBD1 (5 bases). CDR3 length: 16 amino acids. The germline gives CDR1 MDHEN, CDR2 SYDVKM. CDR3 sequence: CASREERQKMNPEAFF. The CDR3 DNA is TGTGCCAGCAGGGAGGAGAGACAGAAGATGAACCCTGAAGCTTTCTTT.

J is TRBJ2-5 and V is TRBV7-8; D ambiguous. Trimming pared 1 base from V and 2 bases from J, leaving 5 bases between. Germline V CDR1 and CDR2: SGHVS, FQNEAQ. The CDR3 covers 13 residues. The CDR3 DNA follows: TGTGCCAGCAGCTTAGTCAGACAAGAGACCCAGTACTTC. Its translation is CASSLVRQETQYF.

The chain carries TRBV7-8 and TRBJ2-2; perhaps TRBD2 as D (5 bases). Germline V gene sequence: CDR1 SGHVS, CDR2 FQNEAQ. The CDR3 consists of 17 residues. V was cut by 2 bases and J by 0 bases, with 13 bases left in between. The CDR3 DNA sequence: TGTGCCAGCAGCTTACCGAAGAGGGCCGCGAACACCGGGGAGCTGTTTTTT. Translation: CASSLPKRAANTGELFF.

The CDR3 region is CASSSAEWREREQYF. CDR3 DNA sequence: TGTGCCAGCAGTTCCGCGGAGTGGCGGGAGCGCGAGCAGTACTTC. The chain is built from TRBV28 and TRBJ2-7; 7 bases align to TRBD2. The CDR3 covers 15 residues. J lost 6 bases, V lost 4 bases, and 12 bases had no gene match. Germline CDR1 MDHEN, CDR2 SYDVKM.

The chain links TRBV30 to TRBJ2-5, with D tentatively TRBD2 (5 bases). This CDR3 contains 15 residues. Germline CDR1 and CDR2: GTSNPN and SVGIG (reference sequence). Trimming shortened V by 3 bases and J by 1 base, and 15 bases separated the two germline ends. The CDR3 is CAWSPGRRGQETQYF. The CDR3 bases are TGTGCCTGGAGCCCCGGCCGTCGGGGCCAAGAGACCCAGTACTTC.

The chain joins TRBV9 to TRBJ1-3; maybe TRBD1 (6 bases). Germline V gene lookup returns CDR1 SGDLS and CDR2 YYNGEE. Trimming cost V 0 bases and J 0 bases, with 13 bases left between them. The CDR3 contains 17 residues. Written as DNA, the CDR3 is TGTGCCAGCAGCGTAGAAGTAGGGGGGTACTCTGGAAACACCATATATTTT. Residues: CASSVEVGGYSGNTIYF.

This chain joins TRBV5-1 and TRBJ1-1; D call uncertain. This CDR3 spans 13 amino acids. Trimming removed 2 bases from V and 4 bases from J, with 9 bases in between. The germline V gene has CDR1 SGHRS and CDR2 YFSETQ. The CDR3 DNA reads TGCGCCAGCAGCTTTAGGACTGCCACTGAAGCTTTCTTT. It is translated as CASSFRTATEAFF.

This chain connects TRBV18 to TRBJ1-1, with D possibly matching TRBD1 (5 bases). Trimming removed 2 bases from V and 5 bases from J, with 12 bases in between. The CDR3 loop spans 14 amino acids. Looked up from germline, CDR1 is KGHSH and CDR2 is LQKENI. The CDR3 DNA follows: TGTGCCAGCTCACCATCAGGGAGGATGACTGAAGCTTTCTTT. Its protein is CASSPSGRMTEAFF.

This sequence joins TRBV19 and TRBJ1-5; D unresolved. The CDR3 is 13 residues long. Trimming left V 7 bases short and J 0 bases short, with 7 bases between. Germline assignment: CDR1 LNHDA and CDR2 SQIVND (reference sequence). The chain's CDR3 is CASTPYSNQPQHF. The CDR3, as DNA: TGTGCCAGTACCCCATATAGCAATCAGCCCCAGCATTTT.

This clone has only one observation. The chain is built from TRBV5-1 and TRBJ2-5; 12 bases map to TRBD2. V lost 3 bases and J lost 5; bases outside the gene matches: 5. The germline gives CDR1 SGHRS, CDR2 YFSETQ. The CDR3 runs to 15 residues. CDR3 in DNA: TGCGCCAGCAGCTATACTAGCGGGGGGAGCGAGACCCAGTACTTC. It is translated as CASSYTSGGSETQYF.

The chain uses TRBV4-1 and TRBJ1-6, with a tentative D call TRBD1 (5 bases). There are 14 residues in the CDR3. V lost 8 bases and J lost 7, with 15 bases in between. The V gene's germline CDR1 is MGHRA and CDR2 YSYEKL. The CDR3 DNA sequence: TGCGCCAGCGCGCTGGTAGGGGCAAATTCACCCCTCCACTTT. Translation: CASALVGANSPLHF.

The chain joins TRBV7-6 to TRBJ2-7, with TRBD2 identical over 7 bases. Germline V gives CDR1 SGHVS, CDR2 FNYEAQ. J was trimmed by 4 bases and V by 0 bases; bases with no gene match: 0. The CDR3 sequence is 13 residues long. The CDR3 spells CASSLAGGYEQYF. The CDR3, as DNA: TGTGCCAGCAGCTTAGCCGGGGGGTACGAGCAGTACTTC.

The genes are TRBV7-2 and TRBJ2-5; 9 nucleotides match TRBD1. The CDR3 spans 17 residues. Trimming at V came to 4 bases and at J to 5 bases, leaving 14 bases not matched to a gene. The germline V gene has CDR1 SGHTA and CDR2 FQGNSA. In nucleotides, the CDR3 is TGTGCCAGCAGCTCATACAGGGGGCAAGGCTTAAGGGAGACCCAGTACTTC. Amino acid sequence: CASSSYRGQGLRETQYF.

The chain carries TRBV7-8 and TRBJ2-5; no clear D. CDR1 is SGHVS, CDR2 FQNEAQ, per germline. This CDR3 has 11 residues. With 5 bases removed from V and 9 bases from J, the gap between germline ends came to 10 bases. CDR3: CASSLDTSQYF. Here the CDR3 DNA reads TGTGCCAGCAGCCTCGACACTTCCCAGTACTTC.

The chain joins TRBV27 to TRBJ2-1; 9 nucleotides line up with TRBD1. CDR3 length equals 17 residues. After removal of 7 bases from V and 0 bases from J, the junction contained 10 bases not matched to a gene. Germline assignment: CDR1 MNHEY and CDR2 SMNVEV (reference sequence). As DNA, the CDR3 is TGTGCCAGCACCTTCCTAGACAGGGGGAGCTCCTACAATGAGCAGTTCTTC. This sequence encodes CASTFLDRGSSYNEQFF.

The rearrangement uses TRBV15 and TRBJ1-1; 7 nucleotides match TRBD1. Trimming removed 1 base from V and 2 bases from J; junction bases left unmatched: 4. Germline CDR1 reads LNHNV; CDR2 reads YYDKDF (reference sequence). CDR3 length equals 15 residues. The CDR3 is CATSRASGGNTEAFF. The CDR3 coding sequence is TGTGCCACCAGCAGAGCCTCAGGGGGAAACACTGAAGCTTTCTTT. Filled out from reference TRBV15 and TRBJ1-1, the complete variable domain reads DAMVIQNPRYQVTQFGKPVTLSCSQTLNHNVMYWYQQKSSQAPKLLFHYYDKDFNNEADTPDNFQSRRPNTSFCFLDIRSPGLGDTAMYLCATSRASGGNTEAFFGQGTRLTVV.

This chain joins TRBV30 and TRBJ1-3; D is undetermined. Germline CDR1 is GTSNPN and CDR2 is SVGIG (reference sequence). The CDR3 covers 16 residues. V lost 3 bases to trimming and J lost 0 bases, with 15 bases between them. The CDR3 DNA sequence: TGTGCCTGGAGGTCACCTAATTACTTCTCTGGAAACACCATATATTTT. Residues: CAWRSPNYFSGNTIYF.

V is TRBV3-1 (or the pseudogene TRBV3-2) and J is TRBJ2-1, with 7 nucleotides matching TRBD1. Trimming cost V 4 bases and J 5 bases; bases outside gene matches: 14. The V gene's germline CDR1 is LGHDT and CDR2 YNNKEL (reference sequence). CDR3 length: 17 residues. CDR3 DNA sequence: TGTGCCAGCAGCCCTTCCGAAGGGGGCCCAGGGGACAATGAGCAGTTCTTC. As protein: CASSPSEGGPGDNEQFF.

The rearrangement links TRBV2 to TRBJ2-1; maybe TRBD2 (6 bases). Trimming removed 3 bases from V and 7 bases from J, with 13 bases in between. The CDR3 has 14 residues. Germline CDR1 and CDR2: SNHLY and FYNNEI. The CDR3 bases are TGTGCCAGCAGTGAGGCTAGCGCTCGAAATGAGCAGTTCTTC. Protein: CASSEASARNEQFF. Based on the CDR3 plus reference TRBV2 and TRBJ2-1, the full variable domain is EPEVTQTPSHQVTQMGQEVILRCVPISNHLYFYWYRQILGQKVEFLVSFYNNEISEKSEIFDDQFSVERPDGSNFTLKIRSTKLEDSAMYFCASSEASARNEQFFGPGTRLTVL.